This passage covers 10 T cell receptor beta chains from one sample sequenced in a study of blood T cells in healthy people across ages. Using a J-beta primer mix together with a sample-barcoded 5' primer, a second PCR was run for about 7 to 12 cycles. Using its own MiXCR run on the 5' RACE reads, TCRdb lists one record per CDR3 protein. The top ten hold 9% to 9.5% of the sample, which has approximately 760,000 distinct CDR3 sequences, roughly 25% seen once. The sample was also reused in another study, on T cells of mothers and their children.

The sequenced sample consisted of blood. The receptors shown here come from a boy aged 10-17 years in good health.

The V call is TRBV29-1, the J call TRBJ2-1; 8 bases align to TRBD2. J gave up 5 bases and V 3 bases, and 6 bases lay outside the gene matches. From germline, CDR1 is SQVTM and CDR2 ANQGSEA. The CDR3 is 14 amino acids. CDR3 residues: CSVEGLGLDNEQFF. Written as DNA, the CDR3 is TGCAGCGTTGAGGGACTAGGTTTAGACAATGAGCAGTTCTTC.

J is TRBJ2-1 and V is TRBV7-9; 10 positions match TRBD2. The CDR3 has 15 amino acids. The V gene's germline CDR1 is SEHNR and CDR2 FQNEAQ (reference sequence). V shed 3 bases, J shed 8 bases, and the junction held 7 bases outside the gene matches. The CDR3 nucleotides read TGTGCCAGCAGCTTGGTTCCTAGCGGGAGCTATGAGCAGTTCTTC. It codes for CASSLVPSGSYEQFF.

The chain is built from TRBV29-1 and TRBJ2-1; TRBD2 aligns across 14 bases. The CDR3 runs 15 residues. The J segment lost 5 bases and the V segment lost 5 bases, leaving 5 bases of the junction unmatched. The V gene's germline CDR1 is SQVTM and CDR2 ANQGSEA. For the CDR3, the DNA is TGCAGCGTTCGACTAGCGGGGGGGCTGGACAATGAGCAGTTCTTC. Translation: CSVRLAGGLDNEQFF.

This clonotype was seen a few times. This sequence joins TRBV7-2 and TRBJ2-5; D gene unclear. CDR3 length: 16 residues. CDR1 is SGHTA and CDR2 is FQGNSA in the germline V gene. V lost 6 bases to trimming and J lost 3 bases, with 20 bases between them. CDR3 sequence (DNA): TGTGCCAGCAGGTCCAACCGCATTTCCTCAGAAGAGACCCAGTACTTC. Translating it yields CASRSNRISSEETQYF. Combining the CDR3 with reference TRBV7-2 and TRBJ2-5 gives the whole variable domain GAGVSQSPSNKVTEKGKDVELRCDPISGHTALYWYRQSLGQGLEFLIYFQGNSAPDKSGLPSDRFSAERTGGSVSTLTIQRTQQEDSAVYLCASRSNRISSEETQYFGPGTRLLVL.

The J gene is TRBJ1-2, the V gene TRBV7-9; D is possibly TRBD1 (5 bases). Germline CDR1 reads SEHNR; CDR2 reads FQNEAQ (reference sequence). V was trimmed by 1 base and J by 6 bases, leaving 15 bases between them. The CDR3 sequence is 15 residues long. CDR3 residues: CASSLDARAMDGYTF. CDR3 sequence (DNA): TGTGCCAGCAGCTTAGACGCCAGGGCTATGGATGGCTACACCTTC.

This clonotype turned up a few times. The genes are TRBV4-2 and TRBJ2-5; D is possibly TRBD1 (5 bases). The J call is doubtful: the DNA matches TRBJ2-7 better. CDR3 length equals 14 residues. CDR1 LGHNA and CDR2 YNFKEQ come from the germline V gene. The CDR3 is CASSHVGQVYEQYF. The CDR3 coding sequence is TGTGCCAGCAGCCACGTCGGACAAGTCTACGAGCAGTACTTC.

CDR3 amino acids: CSARDPAGGPLETQYF. The CDR3, as DNA: TGCAGTGCTAGAGACCCAGCGGGGGGGCCGTTAGAGACCCAGTACTTC. This sequence joins TRBV20-1 and TRBJ2-5; 10 nucleotides align to TRBD2. Unmatched junction bases numbered 8, after V lost 0 bases and J lost 4 bases. The CDR3 runs to 16 residues. In germline, CDR1 is DFQATT, CDR2 SNEGSKA (reference sequence).

The CDR3 region has the DNA TGCAGTGCTAGTCCTCTAGCGGGGGGTTACAATGAGCAGTTCTTC. Its protein product is CSASPLAGGYNEQFF. The rearrangement links TRBV20-1 to TRBJ2-1; 11 bases line up with TRBD2. Trimming at V came to 3 bases and at J to 4 bases, leaving 5 bases not matched to a gene. There are 15 residues in the CDR3. Germline lookup yields CDR1 DFQATT and CDR2 SNEGSKA (reference sequence).

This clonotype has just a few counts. DNA for the CDR3: TGTGCCATGAAAACTGGACTAGCGGTCACCGGGGAGCTGTTTTTT. The encoded protein is CAMKTGLAVTGELFF. The V and J genes are TRBV10-3 and TRBJ2-2; TRBD2 matches at 10 bases. V gave up 9 bases and J gave up 4 bases; unmatched junction bases: 8. Germline V gene data show CDR1 as ENHRY and CDR2 as SYGVKD. This CDR3 comprises 15 residues.

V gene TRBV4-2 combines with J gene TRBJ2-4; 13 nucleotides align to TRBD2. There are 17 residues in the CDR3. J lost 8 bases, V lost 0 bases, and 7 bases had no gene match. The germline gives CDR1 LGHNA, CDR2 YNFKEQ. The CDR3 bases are TGTGCCAGCAGCCAAGATTCGACTAGCGGGGGGTTGGACATTCAGTACTTC. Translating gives CASSQDSTSGGLDIQYF.